The source of this T cell receptor (beta chain) is a study of blood T cell repertoires in COVID-19. The overall study: Samples representing acute and convalescent COVID-19 were sourced from the United States, Italy and Spain. T cells, B-cell-depleted T cells, or PBMCs provided the cDNA or gDNA that served as material.

Those enrolled in Seattle joined during active infection and were followed longitudinally afterward. Per the authors' pipeline: Quantification of nucleated cells was approximated via reference gene primer amplification. Assay: immunoSEQ multiplex PCR; the TCRdb copy retains only in-frame clones and omits some. From that table come the V and J calls and clone size; the DNA was used to work out D and trimming. The table has about 160,000 clones, 79% seen once. This CDR3 is 15 amino acids long. From germline, CDR1 is SEHNR and CDR2 FQNEAQ (reference sequence). Germline trimming cut 5 bases from V and 3 bases from J; bases unmatched to any gene: 5.

The sequenced sample consisted of peripheral blood. This TCR came from a woman aged 60-75 years with COVID-19, enrolled during active disease. The chain couples TRBV7-9 to TRBJ1-5; 9 bases are a match to TRBD1. In DNA form, the CDR3 reads TGTGCCAGCAGCCCGACAGGGGGTCCCAATCAGCCCCAGCATTTT. The encoded protein is CASSPTGGPNQPQHF.